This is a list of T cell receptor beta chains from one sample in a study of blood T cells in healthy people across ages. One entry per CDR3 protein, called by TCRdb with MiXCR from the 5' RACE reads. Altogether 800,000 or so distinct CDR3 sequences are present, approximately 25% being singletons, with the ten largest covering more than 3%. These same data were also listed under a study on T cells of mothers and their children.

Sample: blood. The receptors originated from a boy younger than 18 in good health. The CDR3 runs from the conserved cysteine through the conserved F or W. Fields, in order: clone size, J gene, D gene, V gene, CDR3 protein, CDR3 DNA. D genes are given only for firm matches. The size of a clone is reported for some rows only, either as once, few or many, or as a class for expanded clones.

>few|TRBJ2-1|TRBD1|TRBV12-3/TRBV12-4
CASSPGQGSVNEQFF
TGTGCCAGCAGTCCCGGACAGGGAAGCGTGAATGAGCAGTTCTTC
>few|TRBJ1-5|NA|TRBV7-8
CASSLALASNQPQHF
TGTGCCAGCAGCTTAGCGCTGGCCAGCAATCAGCCCCAGCATTTT
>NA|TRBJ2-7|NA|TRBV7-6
CASSSIQDEQYF
TGTGCCAGCAGCTCAATACAGGATGAGCAGTACTTC
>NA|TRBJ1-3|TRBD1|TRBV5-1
CASSQTGTGWDTIYF
TGCGCCAGCAGCCAGACCGGGACAGGGTGGGACACCATATATTTT
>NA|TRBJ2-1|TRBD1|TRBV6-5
CASSYPGTGGFEQFF
TGTGCCAGCAGTTACCCCGGGACAGGGGGCTTTGAGCAGTTCTTC
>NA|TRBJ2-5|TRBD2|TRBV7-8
CASDTGFTSGQETQYF
TGTGCCAGCGACACCGGATTCACTAGCGGCCAAGAGACCCAGTACTTC
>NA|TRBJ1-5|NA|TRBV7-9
CASSLGFGQDSNQPQHF
TGTGCCAGCAGCTTAGGGTTCGGGCAGGATAGCAATCAGCCCCAGCATTTT
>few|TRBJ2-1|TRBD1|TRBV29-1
CSVETGYNEQFF
TGCAGCGTCGAGACAGGGTACAATGAGCAGTTCTTC
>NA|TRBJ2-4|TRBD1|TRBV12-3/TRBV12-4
CASSLTGSAKNIQYF
TGTGCCAGCAGTTTGACAGGGTCAGCCAAAAACATTCAGTACTTC
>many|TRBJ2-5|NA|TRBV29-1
CSVVPGNEETQYF
TGCAGCGTTGTCCCAGGGAATGAGGAGACCCAGTACTTC
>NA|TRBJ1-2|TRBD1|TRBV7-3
CAIDQQGDREGGYTF
TGTGCCATCGACCAGCAAGGGGACAGGGAGGGTGGCTACACCTTC
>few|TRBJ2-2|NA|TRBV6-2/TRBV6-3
CASSRGSGELFF
TGTGCCAGCAGCCGCGGGTCCGGGGAGCTGTTTTTT
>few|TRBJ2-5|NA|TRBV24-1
CATSDPTVFVF
TGTGCCACCAGTGACCCTACAGTTTTCGTTTTC
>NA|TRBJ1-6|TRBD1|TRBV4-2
CASGDPGRGDLNSPLHF
TGTGCCAGCGGGGATCCCGGCAGGGGGGATCTGAATTCACCCCTCCACTTT
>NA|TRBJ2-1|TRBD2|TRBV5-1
CASSPSAGGQYNEQFF
TGCGCCAGCAGCCCCTCAGCGGGGGGGCAGTACAATGAGCAGTTCTTC
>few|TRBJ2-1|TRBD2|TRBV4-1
CASSRGGTASYNEQFF
TGCGCCAGCAGCCGCGGGGGGACTGCCTCCTACAATGAGCAGTTCTTC
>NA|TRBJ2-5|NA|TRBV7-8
CASSPLVDSYQETQYF
TGTGCCAGCAGCCCCCTGGTTGACTCGTACCAAGAGACCCAGTACTTC
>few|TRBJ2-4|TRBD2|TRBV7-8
CASSLTSGSPIAKNIQYF
TGTGCCAGCAGCTTAACTAGCGGGAGCCCAATAGCCAAAAACATTCAGTACTTC
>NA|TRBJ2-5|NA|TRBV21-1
CASSFPQGNKETQYF
TGTGCCAGCAGCTTCCCTCAGGGGAACAAGGAGACCCAGTACTTC
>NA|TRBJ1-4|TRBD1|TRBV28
CASSSGTGLGKLFF
TGTGCCAGCAGTTCCGGGACAGGCTTGGGAAAACTGTTTTTT
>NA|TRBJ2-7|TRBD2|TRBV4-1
CASSQSLAGGPEEQYF
TGCGCCAGCAGCCAGTCACTAGCGGGAGGGCCTGAGGAGCAGTACTTC
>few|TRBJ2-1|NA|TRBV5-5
CASSPYSGDNEQFF
TGTGCCAGCAGCCCCTACTCAGGGGACAATGAGCAGTTCTTC
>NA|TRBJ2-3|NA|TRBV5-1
CASSFSRGGAGPDTQYF
TGCGCCAGCAGCTTCTCGCGTGGGGGGGCAGGCCCAGATACGCAGTATTTT
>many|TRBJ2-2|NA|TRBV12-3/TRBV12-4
CASSLDLTGELFF
TGTGCCAGCAGTCTCGACTTGACCGGGGAGCTGTTTTTT
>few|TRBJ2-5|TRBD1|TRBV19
CASGSWQGEETQYF
TGTGCCAGTGGGTCTTGGCAGGGGGAAGAGACCCAGTACTTC
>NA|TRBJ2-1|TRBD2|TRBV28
CASSLVKRGAGEQFF
TGTGCCAGCAGTTTGGTTAAGCGGGGCGCGGGTGAGCAGTTCTTC
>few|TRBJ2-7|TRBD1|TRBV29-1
CSGGQGGDEQYF
TGCAGCGGGGGACAGGGTGGCGACGAGCAGTACTTC
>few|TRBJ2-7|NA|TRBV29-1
CSVVLTRGHEQYF
TGCAGCGTCGTTCTAACCAGGGGACACGAGCAGTACTTC
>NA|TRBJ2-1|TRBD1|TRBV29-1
CSGDRVSDNEQFF
TGCAGCGGGGACAGGGTTTCCGACAATGAGCAGTTCTTC
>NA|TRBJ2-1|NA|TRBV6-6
CASSYSPLNEQFF
TGTGCCAGCAGTTACTCGCCGTTGAATGAGCAGTTCTTC
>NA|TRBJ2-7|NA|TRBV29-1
CSVELGGKSSYEQYF
TGCAGCGTTGAACTCGGGGGAAAATCTAGCTACGAGCAGTACTTC
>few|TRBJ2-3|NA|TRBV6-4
CASARAASTDTQYF
TGTGCCAGCGCGAGGGCGGCGAGCACAGATACGCAGTATTTT
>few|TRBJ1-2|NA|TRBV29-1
CSVVGQLQVIYGYTF
TGCAGCGTCGTCGGACAGCTTCAAGTTATCTATGGCTACACCTTC
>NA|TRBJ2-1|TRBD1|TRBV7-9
CASSPRSDRAYNEQFF
TGTGCCAGCAGCCCTAGGTCGGACAGGGCGTACAATGAGCAGTTCTTC
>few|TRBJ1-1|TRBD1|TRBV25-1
CASSAQGARGEAFF
TGTGCCAGCAGTGCACAGGGGGCCAGGGGTGAAGCTTTCTTT
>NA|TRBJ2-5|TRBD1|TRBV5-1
CASSRLPTGAGETQYF
TGCGCCAGCAGCCGATTACCGACAGGGGCTGGGGAGACCCAGTACTTC
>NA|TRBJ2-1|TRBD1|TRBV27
CASSFAGQGPNEQFF
TGTGCCAGCAGTTTTGCGGGACAGGGTCCAAATGAGCAGTTCTTC
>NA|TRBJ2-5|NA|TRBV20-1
CSARGLDRQETQYF
TGCAGTGCTAGAGGTTTGGACCGACAAGAGACCCAGTACTTC
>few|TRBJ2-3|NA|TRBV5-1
CASSFRQGGTDTQYF
TGCGCCAGCAGCTTCAGGCAGGGCGGCACAGATACGCAGTATTTT
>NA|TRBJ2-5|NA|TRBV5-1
CASSPPGLVKETQYF
TGCGCCAGCAGCCCCCCGGGGCTAGTGAAAGAGACCCAGTACTTC
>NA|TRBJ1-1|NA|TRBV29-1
CSVEGEEGMNTEAFF
TGCAGCGTTGAAGGGGAGGAGGGGATGAACACTGAAGCTTTCTTT
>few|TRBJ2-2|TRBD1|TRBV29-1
CSVATGAGELFF
TGCAGCGTCGCGACAGGGGCCGGGGAGCTGTTTTTT
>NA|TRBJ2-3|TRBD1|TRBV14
CASSQDRTGRTDTQYF
TGTGCCAGCAGCCAAGATAGGACAGGACGCACAGATACGCAGTATTTT
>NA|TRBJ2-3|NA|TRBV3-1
CASSPLSHKDTQYF
TGTGCCAGCAGCCCACTTTCCCACAAGGATACGCAGTATTTT
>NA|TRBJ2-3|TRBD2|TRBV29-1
CSVVGRLAGGTDTQYF
TGCAGCGTTGTAGGGAGACTAGCGGGAGGGACGGATACGCAGTATTTT
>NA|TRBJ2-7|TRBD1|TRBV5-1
CASRFGQGVIDEQYF
TGCGCCAGCAGATTCGGACAGGGGGTAATCGACGAGCAGTACTTC
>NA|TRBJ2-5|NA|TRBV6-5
CASSYSVQWGAQYF
TGTGCCAGCAGTTACTCCGTCCAGTGGGGAGCCCAGTACTTC
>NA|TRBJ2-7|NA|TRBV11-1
CASSFRFDGYEQYF
TGTGCCAGCAGCTTCCGCTTTGACGGCTACGAGCAGTACTTC
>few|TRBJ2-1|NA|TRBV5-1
CASTLGTGNNEQFF
TGCGCCAGCACCCTCGGGACTGGTAACAATGAGCAGTTCTTC
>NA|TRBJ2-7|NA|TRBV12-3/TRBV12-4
CASRDSETPTYEQYF
TGTGCCAGCAGGGACAGCGAGACCCCGACTTACGAGCAGTACTTC
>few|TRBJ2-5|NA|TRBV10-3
CAISESMGEETQYF
TGTGCCATCAGTGAGTCGATGGGCGAGGAGACCCAGTACTTC
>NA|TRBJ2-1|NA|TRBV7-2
CASSLVAGHDYNEQFF
TGTGCCAGCAGCTTAGTAGCCGGACATGACTACAATGAGCAGTTCTTC
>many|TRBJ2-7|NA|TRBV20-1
CSARDTGSFPGSREQYF
TGCAGTGCTAGAGATACAGGTTCCTTTCCCGGATCGCGCGAGCAGTACTTC
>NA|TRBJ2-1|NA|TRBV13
CASSLGTGENNEQFF
TGTGCCAGCAGCTTAGGGACAGGAGAAAACAATGAGCAGTTCTTC